These T cell receptor beta chains were read from a single sample in a study of T cell responses to AZD1222 COVID-19 vaccine. The table came from immunoSEQ multiplex PCR; TCRdb's copy has only in-frame clones and leaves some out. Counted here are fewer than 200,000 clones, just over 90% occurring once; the ten biggest clones make up approximately 1.8%. Sequences were derived from peripheral blood, sampled 28 days after the second AZD1222 dose. The receptors come from an adult who received the AZD1222 COVID-19 vaccine. The CDR3 runs from the conserved cysteine through the conserved F or W. D genes are given only for firm matches. Clone size is stated in some rows and not others, as once, few, many or a class when expanded.

TRBV7-2,-,-,TRBJ2-5,TGTGCCAGCAGCTTAGCGGGGTGGGGGACCCAGTACTTC,CASSLAGWGTQYF
TRBV2,TRBD1,-,TRBJ1-6,TGTGCCAGCAGTGACACAGGGGGGTACTCACCCCTCCACTTT,CASSDTGGYSPLHF
TRBV5-4,TRBD2,-,TRBJ2-7,TGTGCCAGCAGCTTGGGGACTAGAACAGCCTCCGAGCAGTACTTC,CASSLGTRTASEQYF
TRBV10-2,TRBD1,-,TRBJ1-5,TGCGCCAGCCGACAGGGATGGTATCAGCCCCAGCATTTT,CASRQGWYQPQHF
TRBV27,-,once,TRBJ2-1,TGTGCCAGCAGTTCAATCTACAATGAGCAGTTCTTC,CASSSIYNEQFF
TRBV6-1,-,-,TRBJ2-1,TGTGCCAGCAGTGAATATGCCATAAATTACAATGAGCAGTTCTTC,CASSEYAINYNEQFF
TRBV11-2,TRBD2,-,TRBJ2-2,TGTGCCAGCAGCTCGGGACTAGCGGGGGTGCTGTATGGGGAGCTGTTTTTT,CASSSGLAGVLYGELFF
TRBV6-5,-,-,TRBJ1-2,TGTGCCAGCAGTCCGTGGGGAGGGGGGCATGGCTACACCTTC,CASSPWGGGHGYTF
TRBV4-3,TRBD2,-,TRBJ2-7,TGCGCCAGCAGCCAAGGAAGGGCTAGCGGGGCCTACGAGCAGTACTTC,CASSQGRASGAYEQYF
TRBV7-9,-,-,TRBJ2-5,TGTGCCAGCAGCTTATGGGACGGACGGATCGGGACCCAGTACTTC,CASSLWDGRIGTQYF
TRBV4-3,-,-,TRBJ1-1,TGCGCCAGCAGTCAGGGTAACACTGAAGCTTTCTTT,CASSQGNTEAFF
TRBV30,-,-,TRBJ1-4,TGTGCCTGGAGCACCCGGGGGACTACTAATGAAAAACTGTTTTTT,CAWSTRGTTNEKLFF
TRBV29-1,TRBD1,-,TRBJ2-5,TGCAGCGTTGAAGGGGGGACAGGGGAAGAGACCCAGTACTTC,CSVEGGTGEETQYF
TRBV30,-,-,TRBJ1-1,TGTGCCTGCATTTCTCCGGGACGGTCTGGGAGCACTGAAGCTTTCTTT,CACISPGRSGSTEAFF
TRBV3-1/TRBV3-2,TRBD1,-,TRBJ1-2,TGTGCCAGCAGCCAGGGACAGGGGGCGCTTGGCTACACCTTC,CASSQGQGALGYTF
TRBV5-1,-,-,TRBJ1-2,TGCGCCAGCAGCTTAAGGACGGGAGTCTATGGCTACACCTTC,CASSLRTGVYGYTF
TRBV4-2,TRBD2,-,TRBJ2-7,TGTGCCAGCAGCCAAGTAACTAGCGGGGGGCCGAGCTCCTACGAGCAGTACTTC,CASSQVTSGGPSSYEQYF
TRBV2,-,-,TRBJ1-1,TGTGCCAGCAGTGAAGTTGGGACAATGAACACTGAAGCTTTCTTT,CASSEVGTMNTEAFF
TRBV7-2,-,-,TRBJ1-2,TGTGCCAGCAGCTTAGTACAACAGAACTATGGCTACACCTTC,CASSLVQQNYGYTF
TRBV2,-,-,TRBJ2-1,TGTGCCAGCAGTGCAACCCAGCTAGTAACTAACAATGAGCAGTTCTTC,CASSATQLVTNNEQFF
TRBV29-1,TRBD1,-,TRBJ1-2,TGCAGCGCGGGACAGGGGGTTGTAAGTGGCTACACCTTC,CSAGQGVVSGYTF
TRBV12-5,TRBD1,once,TRBJ1-5,TGTGCTAGTGGTTGGGACAGGGTTTTAAATCAGCCCCAGCATTTT,CASGWDRVLNQPQHF
TRBV2,-,-,TRBJ1-2,TGTGCCAGCTTCCTTCTCCAGATTTCTAACTATGGCTACACCTTC,CASFLLQISNYGYTF
TRBV6-5,-,-,TRBJ2-7,TGTGCCAGCAGTTCGGCAGTCTCCTACGAGCAGTACTTC,CASSSAVSYEQYF
TRBV27,-,-,TRBJ1-3,TGTGCCAGCAGTTTGAGGGGAAGGATGATCTCTGGAAACACCATATATTTT,CASSLRGRMISGNTIYF
TRBV7-9,-,-,TRBJ2-2,TGTGCCAGCAGCCCCGGACCGAACACCGGGGAGCTGTTTTTT,CASSPGPNTGELFF
TRBV25-1,-,-,TRBJ2-7,TGTGCCAGCAGTGATGTGGGAAGGTCCTACGAGCAGTACTTC,CASSDVGRSYEQYF
TRBV18,-,once,TRBJ1-1,TGTGCCAGCTCACCGGCGATAAACACTGAAGCTTTCTTT,CASSPAINTEAFF
TRBV5-1,TRBD1,-,TRBJ1-1,TGCGCCAGCAGCCATCGGGACAGCCTCATGAACACTGAAGCTTTCTTT,CASSHRDSLMNTEAFF
TRBV2,TRBD1,-,TRBJ1-6,TGTGCCAGCAGTGAAGTGGGGACAGGGAGAAATTCACCCCTCCACTTT,CASSEVGTGRNSPLHF
TRBV12-2,-,-,TRBJ2-3,TGTGCAAGTCGCGTCAAACTCCTACCCACAGATACGCAGTATTTT,CASRVKLLPTDTQYF